This T cell receptor beta chain derives from a study of Graves' ophthalmopathy and Graves' hyperthyroidism. This CDR3 has 13 residues. V was trimmed by 0 bases and J by 7 bases, leaving 10 bases between them. In germline, CDR1 is LNHNV, CDR2 YYDKDF (reference sequence). This clonotype was picked up a small number of times. The antigen remains undetermined. Amplification of TCR beta CDR3 regions used RNA transcripts. HTBI primers served in a first-round RT-PCR, which a second-round multiplex PCR followed. A single record per CDR3 protein comes from TCRdb applying MiXCR to the multiplex PCR reads. The sample has roughly 600,000 distinct CDR3 sequences, about 40% seen once; the top ten hold 4% to 5%. Study findings and constraints: Blood also contained most of the expanded thyroid clonotypes above 0.001 frequency. Ophthalmopathy could be told apart from stable hyperthyroidism by a 13-signature model (approximately 91% sensitivity, approximately 81% specificity).

Enrolled hyperthyroidism patients had a new diagnosis, a duration under 2 months, and an age of 18 to 65. Diagnosis used clinical symptoms, serum thyroxine, TRAb, thyroid ultrasound and orbital computed tomography. The clonotype was recovered from an adult man with Graves' hyperthyroidism. The chain links TRBV15 to TRBJ2-7, with unresolved D. The specimen sequenced was peripheral blood or thyroid tissue (not recorded which). The CDR3 sequence is CATSRDVMGEQYF. The CDR3 DNA is TGTGCCACCAGCAGAGATGTAATGGGGGAGCAGTACTTC.